The source of this T cell receptor beta chain is a study of CD8+ T cells in alopecia areata. Study context: Treatment comprised oral tofacitinib, 5 to 10 mg twice daily, in treated patients.

The germline CDR1 and CDR2 sequences are SGHTA and FQGNSA. Deletions cut 3 bases from V and 0 bases from J, with 14 bases between. The CDR3 is made up of 16 amino acids. RNA was isolated and reverse transcribed to cDNA, the sequencing template. This table comes from immunoSEQ multiplex PCR, and its TCRdb copy is limited to in-frame clones, with some not included. Altogether roughly 150,000 clones are present, about 51% being singletons, with the ten largest covering roughly a fifth. The sample holds a few counts of this clone. Its antigen is unknown. Findings and caveats of the study: Clarity of TCR sharing across patients fell short of that in mice, possibly HLA-related.

T lymphocytes (CD4+ and CD8+) were sorted from PBMCs. The sequence came from a human donor with alopecia areata. The material was CD8+ T cells sorted from blood, obtained at week 0. The rearrangement links TRBV7-2 to TRBJ1-2; D perhaps matches TRBD1 (5 bases). The CDR3 loop reads CASSLGQQDPNYGYTF. Written as DNA, the CDR3 is TGTGCCAGCAGCTTGGGGCAGCAGGACCCTAACTATGGCTACACCTTC. Supplemented by reference TRBV7-2 and TRBJ1-2, the full variable domain reads GAGVSQSPSNKVTEKGKDVELRCDPISGHTALYWYRQSLGQGLEFLIYFQGNSAPDKSGLPSDRFSAERTGGSVSTLTIQRTQQEDSAVYLCASSLGQQDPNYGYTFGSGTRLTVV.